The 6 T cell receptor beta chains below come from one sample, sequenced in a study of blood T cell repertoires in COVID-19. The repertoire was sequenced with immunoSEQ multiplex PCR; TCRdb's copy has only in-frame clones and lacks some. The sample shows 95,000 or so clones, roughly 81% of them seen only once. The sequencing sample was made of peripheral blood. All receptors derive from an older man with COVID-19, enrolled during active disease.

The chain is built from TRBV9 and TRBJ1-1; 9 bases align to TRBD1. CDR3 length: 15 amino acids. Trimming cost V 4 bases and J 0 bases; bases outside gene matches: 4. Germline-derived CDR1 and CDR2 are SGDLS and YYNGEE. CDR3 nucleotide sequence: TGTGCCAGCAGCTCAGACAGGGGGATGAACACTGAAGCTTTCTTT. Its protein is CASSSDRGMNTEAFF.

This rearrangement joins TRBV15 to TRBJ1-2; D gene unclear. Germline values: CDR1 LNHNV, CDR2 YYDKDF (reference sequence). The CDR3 totals 12 residues. Trimming took 6 bases from V and 3 from J, leaving 8 bases between them. The CDR3 DNA sequence: TGTGCCACCAGGCGCCTGGACTATGGCTACACCTTC. Protein sequence: CATRRLDYGYTF. The full variable domain, rest sourced from reference TRBV15 and TRBJ1-2, is DAMVIQNPRYQVTQFGKPVTLSCSQTLNHNVMYWYQQKSSQAPKLLFHYYDKDFNNEADTPDNFQSRRPNTSFCFLDIRSPGLGDTAMYLCATRRLDYGYTFGSGTRLTVV.

The V call is TRBV6-4, the J call TRBJ1-2; possible D gene TRBD1, 6 bases. Germline V gene data show CDR1 as MRHNA and CDR2 as SNTAGT. CDR3 size: 13 residues. The germline V and J ends were trimmed by 2 bases and 6 bases, with 10 bases remaining between them. CDR3 in amino acids: CASSDRAGDGYTF. Written as DNA, the CDR3 is TGTGCCAGCAGTGACAGGGCAGGGGATGGCTACACCTTC.

V gene TRBV4-1 combines with J gene TRBJ2-7; 10 bases are a match to TRBD1. Germline V lookup: CDR1 MGHRA, CDR2 YSYEKL. CDR3 length: 16 amino acids. V lost 1 base, J lost 4 bases, and 7 bases stayed unmatched. CDR3 in DNA: TGCGCCAGCAGCCAAGCAGGGACAGGGGTCGCTTACGAGCAGTACTTC. This encodes CASSQAGTGVAYEQYF.

V is TRBV29-1 and J is TRBJ2-7, with 8 nucleotides matching TRBD1. Germline V gives CDR1 SQVTM, CDR2 ANQGSEA. V trimming: 4 bases; J trimming: 5 bases; junction bases outside the gene matches: 10. The CDR3 totals 14 residues. CDR3 DNA sequence: TGCAGCGTTGGTATTTCCGGACAGGGCAACGAGCAGTACTTC. Translating gives CSVGISGQGNEQYF.

This clone has ten or more counts. This chain joins TRBV10-1 and TRBJ1-1, with D perhaps TRBD1 (5 bases). Germline V gives CDR1 WNHNN, CDR2 SYGVQD (reference sequence). This CDR3 is 13 amino acids long. Trimming removed 0 bases from V and 4 bases from J, with 6 bases in between. CDR3 sequence: CASSESGGTEAFF. In nucleotides, the CDR3 is TGCGCCAGCAGTGAGTCGGGGGGCACTGAAGCTTTCTTT.